These T cell receptor beta chains were read from a single sample in a study of PD-1 blockade in classical Hodgkin lymphoma. Clones were read by immunoSEQ multiplex PCR, and TCRdb kept only the in-frame ones, dropping some. This table has approximately 9,700 clones, about 84% appearing once. The source material was peripheral blood mononuclear cells (PBMCs), sampled before the fourth cycle of nivolumab. These receptors were obtained from a human donor with classical Hodgkin lymphoma. Each CDR3 is given with its conserved first and last residue. A D gene is named only where the DNA matches it firmly. Clone size, where shown, is once, few, many, or a class for clones that have expanded.

NA	TRBV4-2	TRBJ2-3	NA	CASSPPGEYTQYF	TGTGCCAGCAGCCCCCCGGGGGAGTATACGCAGTATTTT
NA	TRBV10-1	TRBJ2-2	NA	CASSAGEYTGELFF	TGCGCCAGCAGTGCAGGGGAGTACACCGGGGAGCTGTTTTTT
NA	TRBV9	TRBJ2-3	TRBD1	CASSVRGQPPTSTDTQYF	TGTGCCAGCAGCGTCCGGGGACAGCCGCCCACTAGCACAGATACGCAGTATTTT
NA	TRBV28	TRBJ2-7	NA	CASSSPHEQYF	TGTGCCAGCAGTTCCCCCCACGAGCAGTACTTC
once	TRBV19	TRBJ1-5	NA	CASSIGQNSNQPQHF	TGTGCCAGTAGTATAGGACAGAATAGCAATCAGCCCCAGCATTTT
NA	TRBV15	TRBJ2-7	NA	CATSRGGAGAHYEQYF	TGTGCCACCAGCAGAGGAGGGGCAGGGGCCCACTACGAGCAGTACTTC
NA	TRBV28	TRBJ2-7	NA	CASSLISRVTPYEQYF	TGTGCCAGCAGTTTAATTTCCAGGGTCACTCCCTACGAGCAGTACTTC
NA	TRBV7-3	TRBJ1-2	NA	CASSPSGEGHYGYTF	TGTGCCAGCAGCCCCTCAGGGGAGGGGCACTATGGCTACACCTTC
NA	TRBV11-3	TRBJ2-2	NA	CANSRSGDTGELFF	TGTGCCAACTCCCGGTCCGGGGACACCGGGGAGCTGTTTTTT
few	TRBV19	TRBJ2-5	TRBD1	CATISTGEGETQYF	TGTGCCACTATCTCGACAGGGGAAGGAGAGACCCAGTACTTC
NA	TRBV5-6	TRBJ2-1	TRBD1	CASSLGQGTGDEQFF	TGTGCCAGCAGCCTGGGACAGGGAACCGGAGATGAGCAGTTCTTC
NA	TRBV7-9	TRBJ2-3	NA	CASSPPGISTDTQYF	TGTGCCAGCAGCCCCCCCGGGATTAGCACAGATACGCAGTATTTT
few	TRBV6-5	TRBJ1-6	TRBD1	CASSYSGTGGPLHF	TGTGCCAGCAGTTACTCCGGGACAGGTGGACCCCTCCACTTT
NA	TRBV19	TRBJ2-2	NA	CASSIRQNTGELFF	TGTGCCAGTAGTATACGACAGAACACCGGGGAGCTGTTTTTT
NA	TRBV18	TRBJ2-1	NA	CASSPQLRGTGEQFF	TGTGCCAGCTCACCTCAGCTGAGGGGAACCGGGGAGCAGTTCTTC
NA	TRBV7-6	TRBJ2-3	TRBD2	CASSERGGRADTQYF	TGTGCCAGCAGCGAGCGGGGGGGCCGGGCCGATACGCAGTATTTT
NA	TRBV30	TRBJ2-3	NA	CAWSRRGTDTQYF	TGTGCCTGGAGTCGAAGGGGTACAGATACGCAGTATTTT
NA	TRBV11-3	TRBJ2-2	NA	CASSLSGQTTGELFF	TGTGCCAGCAGCTTAAGTGGTCAGACCACCGGGGAGCTGTTTTTT
once	TRBV7-8	TRBJ2-6	TRBD1	CASSPARNRGPSGANVLTF	TGTGCCAGCAGCCCAGCTAGGAACAGGGGGCCGTCTGGGGCCAACGTCCTGACTTTC
NA	TRBV18	TRBJ1-3	NA	CASSRSQGLGNTIYF	TGTGCCAGCTCACGCAGCCAAGGCTTAGGAAACACCATATATTTT
NA	TRBV25-1	TRBJ2-3	NA	CASSEMLLYTDTQYF	TGTGCCAGCAGTGAAATGCTACTTTACACAGATACGCAGTATTTT
NA	TRBV6-1	TRBJ2-7	NA	CASSDVVPSHEQYF	TGTGCCAGCAGTGATGTGGTCCCCAGCCACGAGCAGTACTTC
NA	TRBV10-2	TRBJ1-4	TRBD1	CASTGAKEKLFF	TGCGCGTCGACAGGGGCTAAGGAAAAACTGTTTTTT
NA	TRBV10-1	TRBJ2-7	NA	CASSESRNYEQYF	TGCGCCAGCAGTGAGAGCCGAAACTACGAGCAGTACTTC
NA	TRBV4-2	TRBJ2-7	TRBD1	CASSQPPYGDRGAEQYF	TGTGCCAGCAGCCAACCCCCGTACGGGGACAGGGGGGCCGAGCAGTACTTC
NA	TRBV5-3	TRBJ2-5	NA	CASTNRDDKYF	TGTGCCAGTACAAACCGGGACGACAAGTACTTC
NA	TRBV18	TRBJ1-5	NA	CASSRGVGGLMDNQPQHF	TGTGCCAGCTCAAGAGGGGTAGGGGGGTTGATGGACAATCAGCCCCAGCATTTT
NA	TRBV4-1	TRBJ2-7	NA	CASSRPPEGFYEQYF	TGCGCCAGCAGCCGCCCCCCGGAAGGATTCTACGAGCAGTACTTC
NA	TRBV7-2	TRBJ2-5	NA	CASSLGRSQETQYF	TGTGCCAGCAGCTTAGGGCGCAGCCAAGAGACCCAGTACTTC
NA	TRBV6-1	TRBJ2-7	NA	CASSAITDSNYEQYF	TGTGCCAGCAGCGCAATTACGGACAGCAACTACGAGCAGTACTTC
NA	TRBV7-9	TRBJ2-7	TRBD1	CASSVAGGYEQYF	TGTGCCAGCAGCGTTGCAGGGGGCTACGAGCAGTACTTC
NA	TRBV5-6	TRBJ2-7	NA	CASSSFGTLYEQYF	TGTGCCAGCAGCTCATTCGGGACACTTTACGAGCAGTACTTC
NA	TRBV11-2	TRBJ2-3	TRBD2	CASRKGLAGGTDTQYF	TGTGCCAGCAGGAAGGGACTAGCGGGCGGCACAGATACGCAGTATTTT